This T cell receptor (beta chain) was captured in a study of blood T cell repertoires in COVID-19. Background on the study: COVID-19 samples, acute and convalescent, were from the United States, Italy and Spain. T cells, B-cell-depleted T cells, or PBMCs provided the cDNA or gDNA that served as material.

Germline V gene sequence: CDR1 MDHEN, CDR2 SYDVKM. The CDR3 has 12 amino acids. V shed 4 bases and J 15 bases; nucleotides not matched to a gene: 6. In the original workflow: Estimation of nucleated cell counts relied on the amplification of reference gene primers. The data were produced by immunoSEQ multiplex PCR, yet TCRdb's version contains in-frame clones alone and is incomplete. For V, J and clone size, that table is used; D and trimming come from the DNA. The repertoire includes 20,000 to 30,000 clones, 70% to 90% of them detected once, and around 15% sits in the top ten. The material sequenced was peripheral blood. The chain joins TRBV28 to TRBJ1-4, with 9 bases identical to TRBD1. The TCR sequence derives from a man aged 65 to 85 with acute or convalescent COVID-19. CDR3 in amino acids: CASSYSGTGMFF. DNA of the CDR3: TGTGCCAGCAGTTACTCCGGGACAGGGATGTTTTTT.